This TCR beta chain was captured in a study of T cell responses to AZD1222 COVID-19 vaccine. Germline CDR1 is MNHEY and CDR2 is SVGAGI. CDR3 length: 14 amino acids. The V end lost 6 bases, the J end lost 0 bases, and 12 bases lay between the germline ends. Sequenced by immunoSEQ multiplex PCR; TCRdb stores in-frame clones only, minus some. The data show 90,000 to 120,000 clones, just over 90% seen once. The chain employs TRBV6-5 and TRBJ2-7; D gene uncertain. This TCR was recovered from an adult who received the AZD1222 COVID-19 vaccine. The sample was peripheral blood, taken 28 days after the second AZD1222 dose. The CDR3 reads CASSFRRVSYEQYF. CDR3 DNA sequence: TGTGCCAGCAGCTTCAGGAGAGTCTCCTACGAGCAGTACTTC.